This T cell receptor (beta chain) was profiled in a study of T cell changes during pregnancy in multiple sclerosis. Assay: immunoSEQ multiplex PCR; the TCRdb copy retains only in-frame clones and omits some. This sample has roughly 100,000 clones, with roughly 93% found just once. Trimming took 2 bases from V and 5 from J; bases not matched to a gene: 10. The CDR3 length is 16 residues. From germline, CDR1 is SGDLS and CDR2 YYNGEE. This receptor was identified in a female donor with multiple sclerosis, enrolled in a pregnancy study. The sequencing used peripheral blood, collected after pregnancy. The gene calls are TRBV9 and TRBJ2-5; 9 positions match TRBD2. DNA of the CDR3: TGTGCCAGCAGCGTGGCCGGGACTAGCCTGGGGGAGACCCAGTACTTC. This translates into CASSVAGTSLGETQYF. Full variable domain (outside the CDR3, taken from reference TRBV9 and TRBJ2-5): DSGVTQTPKHLITATGQRVTLRCSPRSGDLSVYWYQQSLDQGLQFLIQYYNGEERAKGNILERFSAQQFPDLHSELNLSSLELGDSALYFCASSVAGTSLGETQYFGPGTRLLVL.